A selection of T cell receptor beta chains follows, all from one sample in a study of blood T cell repertoires in COVID-19. Method: immunoSEQ multiplex PCR; TCRdb's copy keeps in-frame clones and lacks some. The table lists a few hundred thousand clones, about 86% of them singletons. Sequencing was done on a sample of PBMCs or T cells enriched from blood (not recorded which). These receptors came from a man aged 45-65 years who had recovered from COVID-19. The CDR3 runs from the conserved cysteine through the conserved F or W. A D gene is named only where the DNA matches it firmly. Clone size, where shown, is once, few, many, or a class for clones that have expanded.

>NA|15|once|TRBJ2-1|TRBV7-3
CASSLWAGATGEQFF
TGTGCCAGCAGCTTATGGGCGGGGGCCACCGGTGAGCAGTTCTTC
>NA|16|once|TRBJ2-5|TRBV28
CASGGYLRGGQETQYF
TGTGCCAGCGGGGGTTACCTCAGGGGTGGCCAAGAGACCCAGTACTTC
>TRBD1|15|NA|TRBJ2-5|TRBV5-6
CASSSDRGRGETQYF
TGTGCCAGCAGCTCCGACAGGGGGCGCGGAGAGACCCAGTACTTC
>TRBD2|15|NA|TRBJ2-7|TRBV9
CASSPRGSGAAEQYF
TGTGCCAGCAGCCCCCGGGGTAGCGGGGCGGCCGAGCAGTACTTC
>NA|14|NA|TRBJ2-4|TRBV5-6
CASRNAGARNIQYF
TGTGCCAGCAGAAATGCGGGGGCGAGGAACATTCAGTACTTC
>TRBD2|15|NA|TRBJ2-2|TRBV29-1
CSVYLAGVGTGELFF
TGCAGCGTTTACCTAGCGGGAGTGGGCACCGGGGAGCTGTTTTTT
>NA|15|NA|TRBJ1-2|TRBV6-5
CASSYVGGGVLGYTF
TGTGCCAGCAGTTACGTCGGCGGCGGGGTTCTTGGCTACACCTTC
>NA|14|few|TRBJ1-6|TRBV7-2
CASSLKEGGSPLHF
TGTGCCAGCAGCTTAAAGGAAGGGGGATCACCCCTCCACTTT
>TRBD2|19|NA|TRBJ2-3|TRBV7-9
CASSRPARGSGGHWGTQYF
TGTGCCAGCAGTCGTCCGGCCCGGGGTAGCGGGGGCCATTGGGGCACGCAGTATTTT
>TRBD2|16|once|TRBJ2-1|TRBV4-1
CASSLGTSGDLGEQFF
TGCGCCAGCAGCCTAGGGACTAGCGGGGATTTAGGTGAGCAGTTCTTC
>NA|15|NA|TRBJ2-2|TRBV7-2
CASRGPPSRTGELFF
TGTGCCAGCAGGGGCCCTCCTAGCAGGACCGGGGAGCTGTTTTTT
>NA|15|NA|TRBJ2-5|TRBV5-1
CASSPGIGLKETQYF
TGCGCCAGCAGCCCCGGGATCGGCCTAAAAGAGACCCAGTACTTC
>NA|11|NA|TRBJ2-2|TRBV25-1
CASIDTGELFF
TGTGCCAGCATAGACACCGGGGAGCTGTTTTTT
>NA|15|NA|TRBJ2-1|TRBV7-3
CASSPGRGGYNEQFF
TGTGCCAGCAGCCCCGGTAGAGGCGGGTACAATGAGCAGTTCTTC
>TRBD2|11|NA|TRBJ2-1|TRBV10-3
CATSTSHEQFF
TGTGCCACTTCGACTAGCCATGAGCAGTTCTTC
>TRBD1|13|NA|TRBJ1-2|TRBV7-8
CASSRDRIYGYTF
TGTGCCAGCAGCCGGGACAGGATCTATGGCTACACCTTC
>NA|15|NA|TRBJ2-1|TRBV5-1
CASSLGERSNNEQFF
TGCGCCAGCAGCTTGGGTGAGAGGAGCAACAATGAGCAGTTCTTC
>NA|14|few|TRBJ1-6|TRBV9
CASSVEGGNSPLHF
TGTGCCAGCAGCGTAGAGGGGGGGAATTCACCCCTCCACTTT
>NA|14|NA|TRBJ1-4|TRBV6-6
CASSYSAAAEKLFF
TGTGCCAGCAGTTACTCGGCAGCGGCCGAAAAACTGTTTTTT
>TRBD2|15|NA|TRBJ2-1|TRBV7-3
CASSASGDFHNEQFF
TGTGCCAGCAGCGCTAGCGGGGATTTCCACAATGAGCAGTTCTTC
>NA|13|NA|TRBJ1-2|TRBV5-5
CASSTPVPYGYTF
TGTGCCAGCAGCACCCCGGTCCCTTATGGCTACACCTTC
>TRBD1|14|NA|TRBJ1-1|TRBV4-3
CASSEGQGDTEAFF
TGCGCCAGCAGCGAAGGACAGGGAGACACTGAAGCTTTCTTT
>NA|15|NA|TRBJ2-1|TRBV11-2
CASSLDFQGYNEQFF
TGTGCCAGCAGCTTAGATTTCCAGGGGTACAATGAGCAGTTCTTC
>NA|15|NA|TRBJ2-7|TRBV4-3
CASSQVEGPAYEQYF
TGCGCCAGCAGCCAGGTGGAGGGCCCCGCTTACGAGCAGTACTTC
>NA|15|NA|TRBJ1-4|TRBV6-5
CASSYFSGRGEKLFF
TGTGCCAGCAGTTACTTTTCTGGCAGAGGGGAAAAACTGTTTTTT
>NA|13|NA|TRBJ1-6|TRBV10-3
CAISPPGNSPLHF
TGTGCCATCAGCCCCCCGGGTAATTCACCCCTCCACTTT
>TRBD2|15|NA|TRBJ2-7|TRBV9
CASSVGTSGSYEQYF
TGTGCCAGCAGCGTAGGGACTAGCGGATCCTACGAGCAGTACTTC
>TRBD1|16|NA|TRBJ2-3|TRBV3-1/TRBV3-2
CASSQSRTGVTDTQYF
TGTGCCAGCAGCCAGTCCCGGACAGGGGTTACAGATACGCAGTATTTT
>NA|15|NA|TRBJ1-4|TRBV4-3
CASSQDFVLNEKLFF
TGCGCCAGCAGCCAAGATTTTGTCCTTAATGAAAAACTGTTTTTT
>NA|13|NA|TRBJ1-1|TRBV11-2
CASSLGRQTEAFF
TGTGCCAGCAGCTTAGGGCGGCAGACTGAAGCTTTCTTT
>TRBD2|15|NA|TRBJ2-1|TRBV9
CASSVVGLGSNEQFF
TGTGCCAGCAGCGTAGTTGGACTAGGGTCCAATGAGCAGTTCTTC
>NA|16|NA|TRBJ1-2|TRBV19
CASSIGGAGVQYGYTF
TGTGCCAGTAGTATAGGTGGGGCAGGAGTACAGTATGGCTACACCTTC
>TRBD2|18|NA|TRBJ2-1|TRBV5-1
CASSRGLAGGADMWEQFF
TGCGCCAGCAGCCGAGGACTAGCGGGAGGAGCGGATATGTGGGAGCAGTTCTTC
>NA|16|NA|TRBJ2-7|TRBV28
CASSLASRSAAYEQYF
TGTGCCAGCAGTTTAGCCTCCCGGTCGGCGGCCTACGAGCAGTACTTC
>NA|13|NA|TRBJ1-1|TRBV7-3
CASSPGQNTEAFF
TGTGCCAGCAGCCCGGGACAGAACACTGAAGCTTTCTTT
>NA|14|NA|TRBJ1-1|TRBV19
CASSMGSGSTEAFF
TGTGCCAGTAGTATGGGGAGCGGGTCCACTGAAGCTTTCTTT
>NA|14|NA|TRBJ2-2|TRBV5-1
CASTWSGNTGELFF
TGCGCCAGCACCTGGTCGGGGAACACCGGGGAGCTGTTTTTT
>NA|12|NA|TRBJ1-2|TRBV12-3/TRBV12-4
CASSPDSYGYTF
TGTGCCAGCAGTCCTGACAGCTATGGCTACACCTTC
>NA|15|NA|TRBJ1-5|TRBV6-5
CARARGADGNQPQHF
TGTGCCAGAGCCCGCGGGGCGGACGGCAATCAGCCCCAGCATTTT
>TRBD2|16|NA|TRBJ2-3|TRBV9
CASSGRLAGGTDTQYF
TGTGCCAGCAGCGGGAGACTAGCGGGGGGGACAGATACGCAGTATTTT
>NA|16|NA|TRBJ1-5|TRBV15
CATQSLITNSNQPQHF
TGTGCCACTCAATCCCTTATAACAAATAGCAATCAGCCCCAGCATTTT
>TRBD1|16|NA|TRBJ2-7|TRBV5-1
CASSLGGTGITYEQYF
TGCGCCAGCAGCTTGGGGGGGACAGGGATAACCTACGAGCAGTACTTC
>NA|16|once|TRBJ2-5|TRBV18
CASSPVGSSAWETQYF
TGTGCCAGCTCACCAGTCGGTTCAAGCGCCTGGGAGACCCAGTACTTC
>TRBD1|13|NA|TRBJ1-4|TRBV5-6
CASSEGAREKLFF
TGTGCCAGCAGCGAGGGGGCTCGGGAAAAACTGTTTTTT
>TRBD1|14|NA|TRBJ1-1|TRBV5-1
CASSSGQAGTEAFF
TGCGCCAGCAGCTCGGGACAGGCGGGCACTGAAGCTTTCTTT
>TRBD2|16|NA|TRBJ2-3|TRBV13
CASSQPAGGRPDTQYF
TGTGCCAGCAGCCAACCAGCGGGGGGGCGCCCAGATACGCAGTATTTT